Sequencing of this T cell receptor (beta chain) was carried out in a study of human T cells and chemical hapten exposure. Time point indicated: pre-sensitization, week 0. Treatment given: therapeutic diphenylcyclopropenone sensitization with weekly scalp DPC. On this clonotype: The target antigen is unknown.

TCRdb re-derived calls from the RACE reads in MiXCR, one entry per CDR3 protein. The sample includes some 400,000 distinct CDR3 sequences, approximately 5.1% of them seen just once. Whole-study results and caveats: There were significantly more large CDR3 similarity clusters among expanded TCRs than among controls.

The source of this sequence is a woman in her forties or fifties with alopecia areata. Some clones in this sample may be carry-over from other donors' samples. Sequencing was performed on whole blood, taken in connection with sensitization to the hapten diphenylcyclopropenone (DPC).

The CDR3 reads CASSQEWTAIPIQNTGELFF. CDR3 nucleotides: TGTGCCAGCAGCCAAGAGTGGACAGCAATTCCGATCCAGAACACCGGGGAGCTGTTTTTT. This chain connects TRBV3-1 to TRBJ2-2, with D perhaps TRBD1 (6 bases). The germline V and J ends were trimmed by 0 bases and 1 base, with 21 bases remaining between them. In germline, CDR1 is LGHDT, CDR2 YNNKEL (reference sequence). This CDR3 is 20 amino acids long.